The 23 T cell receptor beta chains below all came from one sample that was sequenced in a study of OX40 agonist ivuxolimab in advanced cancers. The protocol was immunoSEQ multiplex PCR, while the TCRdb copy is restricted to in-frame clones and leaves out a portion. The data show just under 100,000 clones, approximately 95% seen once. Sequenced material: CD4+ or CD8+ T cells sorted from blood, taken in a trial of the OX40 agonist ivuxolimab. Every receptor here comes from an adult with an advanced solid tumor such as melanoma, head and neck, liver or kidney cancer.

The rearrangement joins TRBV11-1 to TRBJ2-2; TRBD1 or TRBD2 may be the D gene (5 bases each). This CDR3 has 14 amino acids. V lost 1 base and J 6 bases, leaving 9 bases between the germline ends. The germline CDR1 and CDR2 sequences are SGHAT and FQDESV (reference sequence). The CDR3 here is CASSLGDGAGELFF. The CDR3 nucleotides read TGTGCCAGCAGCTTAGGGGACGGGGCCGGGGAGCTGTTTTTT.

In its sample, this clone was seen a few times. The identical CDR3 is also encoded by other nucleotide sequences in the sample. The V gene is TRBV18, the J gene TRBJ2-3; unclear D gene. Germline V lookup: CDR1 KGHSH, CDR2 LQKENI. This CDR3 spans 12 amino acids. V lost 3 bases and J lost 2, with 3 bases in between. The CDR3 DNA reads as TGTGCCAGCTCACCCTACACAGATACGCAGTATTTT. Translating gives CASSPYTDTQYF.

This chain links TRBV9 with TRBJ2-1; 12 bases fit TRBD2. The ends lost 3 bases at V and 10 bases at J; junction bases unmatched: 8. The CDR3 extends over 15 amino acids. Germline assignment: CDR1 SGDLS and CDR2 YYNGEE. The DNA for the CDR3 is TGTGCCAGCAGCGCGACCGGGACTAGCGGGTTGGAGCAGTTCTTC. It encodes CASSATGTSGLEQFF.

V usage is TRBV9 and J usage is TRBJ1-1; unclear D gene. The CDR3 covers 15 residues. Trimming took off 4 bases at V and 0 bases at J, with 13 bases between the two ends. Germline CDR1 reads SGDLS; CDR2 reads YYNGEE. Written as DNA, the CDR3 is TGTGCCAGCAGCATCTCTTTAGGAATGAACACTGAAGCTTTCTTT. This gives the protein CASSISLGMNTEAFF.

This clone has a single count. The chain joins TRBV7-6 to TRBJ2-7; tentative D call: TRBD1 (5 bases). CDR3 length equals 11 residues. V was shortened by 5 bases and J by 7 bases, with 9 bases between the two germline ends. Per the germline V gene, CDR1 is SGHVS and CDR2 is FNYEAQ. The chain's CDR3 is CASSDRLEQYF. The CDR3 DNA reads TGTGCCAGCAGCGACAGACTGGAGCAGTACTTC.

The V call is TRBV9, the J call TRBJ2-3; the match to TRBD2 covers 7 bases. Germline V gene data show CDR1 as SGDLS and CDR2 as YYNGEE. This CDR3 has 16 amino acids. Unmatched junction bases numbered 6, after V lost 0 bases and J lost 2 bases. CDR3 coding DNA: TGTGCCAGCAGCGTAGCCTCGGGGACTACCACAGATACGCAGTATTTT. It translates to CASSVASGTTTDTQYF. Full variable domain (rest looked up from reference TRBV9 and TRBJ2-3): DSGVTQTPKHLITATGQRVTLRCSPRSGDLSVYWYQQSLDQGLQFLIQYYNGEERAKGNILERFSAQQFPDLHSELNLSSLELGDSALYFCASSVASGTTTDTQYFGPGTRLTVL.

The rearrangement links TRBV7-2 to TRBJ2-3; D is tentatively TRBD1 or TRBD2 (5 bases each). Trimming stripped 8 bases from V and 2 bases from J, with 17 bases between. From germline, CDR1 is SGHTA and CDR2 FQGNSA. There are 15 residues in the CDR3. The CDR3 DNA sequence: TGTGCCAGCTGCCCCCATGAGGGGTTCACAGATACGCAGTATTTT. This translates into CASCPHEGFTDTQYF. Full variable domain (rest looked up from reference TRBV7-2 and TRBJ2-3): GAGVSQSPSNKVTEKGKDVELRCDPISGHTALYWYRQSLGQGLEFLIYFQGNSAPDKSGLPSDRFSAERTGGSVSTLTIQRTQQEDSAVYLCASCPHEGFTDTQYFGPGTRLTVL.

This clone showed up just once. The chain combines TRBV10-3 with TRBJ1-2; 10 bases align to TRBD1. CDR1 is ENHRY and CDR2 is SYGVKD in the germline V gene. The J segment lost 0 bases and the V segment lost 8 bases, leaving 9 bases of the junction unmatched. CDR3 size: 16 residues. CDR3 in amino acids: CAIHPGQGGANYGYTF. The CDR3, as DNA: TGTGCCATCCACCCCGGACAGGGGGGAGCTAACTATGGCTACACCTTC.

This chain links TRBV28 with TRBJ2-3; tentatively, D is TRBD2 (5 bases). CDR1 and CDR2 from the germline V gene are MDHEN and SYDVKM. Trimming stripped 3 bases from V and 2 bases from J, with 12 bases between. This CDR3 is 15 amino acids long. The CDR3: CASSFPAENTDTQYF. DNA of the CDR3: TGTGCCAGCAGTTTCCCAGCGGAGAACACAGATACGCAGTATTTT.

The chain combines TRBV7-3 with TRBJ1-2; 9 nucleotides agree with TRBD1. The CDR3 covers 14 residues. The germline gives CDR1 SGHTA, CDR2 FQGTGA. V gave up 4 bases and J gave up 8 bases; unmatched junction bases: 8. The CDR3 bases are TGTGCCAGCAGCTCATTTACAGGGGGCGAGGGCTACACCTTC. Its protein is CASSSFTGGEGYTF.

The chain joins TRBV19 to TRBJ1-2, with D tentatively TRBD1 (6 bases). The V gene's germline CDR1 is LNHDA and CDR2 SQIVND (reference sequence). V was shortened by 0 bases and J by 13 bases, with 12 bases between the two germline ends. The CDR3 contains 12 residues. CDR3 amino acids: CASSIEGGPVTF. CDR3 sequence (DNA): TGTGCCAGTAGTATAGAAGGGGGGCCAGTCACCTTC.

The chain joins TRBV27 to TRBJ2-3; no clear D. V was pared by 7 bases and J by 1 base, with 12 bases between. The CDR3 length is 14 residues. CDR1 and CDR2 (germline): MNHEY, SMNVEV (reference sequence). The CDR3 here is CASNPHRGTDTQYF. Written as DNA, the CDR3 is TGTGCCAGCAATCCTCATAGGGGCACAGATACGCAGTATTTT.

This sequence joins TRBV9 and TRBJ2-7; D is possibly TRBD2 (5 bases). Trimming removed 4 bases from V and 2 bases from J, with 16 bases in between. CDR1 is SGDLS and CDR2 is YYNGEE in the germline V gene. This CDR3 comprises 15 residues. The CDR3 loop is CASSPHRAATYEQYF. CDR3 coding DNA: TGTGCCAGCAGCCCCCATAGAGCGGCTACCTACGAGCAGTACTTC. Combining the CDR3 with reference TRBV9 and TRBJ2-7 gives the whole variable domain DSGVTQTPKHLITATGQRVTLRCSPRSGDLSVYWYQQSLDQGLQFLIQYYNGEERAKGNILERFSAQQFPDLHSELNLSSLELGDSALYFCASSPHRAATYEQYFGPGTRLTVT.

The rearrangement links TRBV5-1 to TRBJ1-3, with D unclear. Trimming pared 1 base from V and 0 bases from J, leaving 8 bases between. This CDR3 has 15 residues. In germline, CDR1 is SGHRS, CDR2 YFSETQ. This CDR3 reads CASSLRPVSGNTIYF. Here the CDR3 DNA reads TGCGCCAGCAGCTTGCGGCCAGTCTCTGGAAACACCATATATTTT.

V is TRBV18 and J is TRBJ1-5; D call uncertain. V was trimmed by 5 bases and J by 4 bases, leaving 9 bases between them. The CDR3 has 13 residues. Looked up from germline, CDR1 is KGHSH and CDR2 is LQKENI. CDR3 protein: CASSATENQPQHF. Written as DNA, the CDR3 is TGTGCCAGCTCAGCAACAGAAAATCAGCCCCAGCATTTT.

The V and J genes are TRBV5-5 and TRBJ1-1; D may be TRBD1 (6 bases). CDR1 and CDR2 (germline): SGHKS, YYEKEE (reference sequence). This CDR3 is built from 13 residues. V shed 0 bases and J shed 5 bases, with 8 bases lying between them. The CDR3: CASSLERGTEAFF. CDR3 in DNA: TGTGCCAGCAGCTTGGAGAGGGGGACTGAAGCTTTCTTT.

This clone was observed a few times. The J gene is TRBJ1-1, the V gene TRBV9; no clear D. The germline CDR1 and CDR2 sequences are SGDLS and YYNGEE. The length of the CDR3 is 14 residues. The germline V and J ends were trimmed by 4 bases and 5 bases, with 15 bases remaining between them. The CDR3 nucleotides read TGTGCCAGCAGCCAAGGGTTGGGGTGGACTGAAGCTTTCTTT. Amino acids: CASSQGLGWTEAFF.

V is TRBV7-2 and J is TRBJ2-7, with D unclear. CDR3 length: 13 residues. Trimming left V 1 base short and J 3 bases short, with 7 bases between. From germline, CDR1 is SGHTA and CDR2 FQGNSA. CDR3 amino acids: CASSLDLIYEQYF. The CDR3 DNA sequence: TGTGCCAGCAGCTTAGACCTAATCTACGAGCAGTACTTC. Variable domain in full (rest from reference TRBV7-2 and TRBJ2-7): GAGVSQSPSNKVTEKGKDVELRCDPISGHTALYWYRQSLGQGLEFLIYFQGNSAPDKSGLPSDRFSAERTGGSVSTLTIQRTQQEDSAVYLCASSLDLIYEQYFGPGTRLTVT.

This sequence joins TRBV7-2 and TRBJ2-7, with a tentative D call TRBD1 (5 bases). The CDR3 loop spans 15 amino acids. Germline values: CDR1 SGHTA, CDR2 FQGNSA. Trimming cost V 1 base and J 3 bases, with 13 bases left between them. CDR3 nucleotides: TGTGCCAGCAGCTTAGATGAGGCAGGGCTCTACGAGCAGTACTTC. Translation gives CASSLDEAGLYEQYF.

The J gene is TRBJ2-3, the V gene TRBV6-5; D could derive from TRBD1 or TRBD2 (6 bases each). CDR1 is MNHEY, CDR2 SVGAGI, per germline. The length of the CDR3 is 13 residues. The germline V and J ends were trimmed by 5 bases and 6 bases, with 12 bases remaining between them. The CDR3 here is CASSPSGADTQYF. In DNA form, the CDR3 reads TGTGCCAGCAGTCCCTCGGGGGCGGATACGCAGTATTTT.

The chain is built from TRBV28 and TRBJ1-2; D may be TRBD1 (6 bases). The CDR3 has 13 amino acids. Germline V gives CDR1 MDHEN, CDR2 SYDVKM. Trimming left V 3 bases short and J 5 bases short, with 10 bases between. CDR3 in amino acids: CASSLGGGYGYTF. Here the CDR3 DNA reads TGTGCCAGCAGTTTGGGGGGCGGGTATGGCTACACCTTC.

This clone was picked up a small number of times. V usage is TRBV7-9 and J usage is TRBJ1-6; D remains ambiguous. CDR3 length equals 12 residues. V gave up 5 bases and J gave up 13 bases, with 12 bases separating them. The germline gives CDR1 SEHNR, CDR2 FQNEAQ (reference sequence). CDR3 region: CASSRDASPLHF. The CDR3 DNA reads TGTGCCAGCAGCCGGGATGCTTCCCCCCTCCACTTT.

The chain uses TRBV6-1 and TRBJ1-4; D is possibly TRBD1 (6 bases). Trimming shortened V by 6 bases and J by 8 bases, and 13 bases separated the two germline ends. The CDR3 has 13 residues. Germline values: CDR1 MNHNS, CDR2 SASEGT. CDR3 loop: CASRGGWTEKLFF. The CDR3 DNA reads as TGTGCCAGCAGAGGGGGATGGACGGAAAAACTGTTTTTT.